Sequencing of this TCR beta chain was carried out in a study of human T cells and chemical hapten exposure. Study results and limitations: The donors suffered from alopecia, so their immune response may not match that of healthy people.

The sample's time point: pre-sensitization, week 0. Indicated treatment: therapeutic diphenylcyclopropenone sensitization with weekly scalp DPC. Total RNA was isolated from whole blood that had not been fractionated. The V end was cut by 6 bases, the J end by 0 bases, with 12 bases between. The CDR3 spans 16 residues. The V gene's germline CDR1 is MNHEY and CDR2 SVGAGI. TCRdb re-derived calls from the RACE reads in MiXCR, one entry per CDR3 protein. The data show about 120,000 distinct CDR3 sequences, 13% seen once. This clonotype has at least ten counts. Its antigen is undetermined. The V gene is TRBV6-5, the J gene TRBJ1-6; D perhaps matches TRBD1 (5 bases). Source: whole blood, taken in connection with sensitization to the hapten diphenylcyclopropenone (DPC). The receptor was derived from a woman under 30 with alopecia areata. Some clones in this sample may be carry-over from other donors' samples. This chain's CDR3 is CASRRQRSSYNSPLHF. As DNA, the CDR3 is TGTGCCAGCAGAAGACAGCGGAGCTCCTATAATTCACCCCTCCACTTT.